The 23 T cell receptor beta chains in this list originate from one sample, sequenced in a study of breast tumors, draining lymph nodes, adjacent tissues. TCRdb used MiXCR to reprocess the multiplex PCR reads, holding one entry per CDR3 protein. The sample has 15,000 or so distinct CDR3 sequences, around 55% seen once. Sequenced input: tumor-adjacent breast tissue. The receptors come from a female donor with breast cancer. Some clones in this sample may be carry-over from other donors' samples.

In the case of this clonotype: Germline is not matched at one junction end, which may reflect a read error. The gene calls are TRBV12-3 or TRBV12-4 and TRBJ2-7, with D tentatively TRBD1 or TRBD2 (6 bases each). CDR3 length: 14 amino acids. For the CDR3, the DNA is TGTGCCAGCAGTTTAGCGGGGGGCCCCTACGAGCAGTATTTC. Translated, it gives CASSLAGGPYEQYF.

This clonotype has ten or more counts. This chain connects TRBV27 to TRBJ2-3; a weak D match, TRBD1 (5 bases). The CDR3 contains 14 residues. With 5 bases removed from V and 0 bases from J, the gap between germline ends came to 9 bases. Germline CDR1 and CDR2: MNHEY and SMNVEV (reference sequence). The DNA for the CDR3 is TGTGCCAGCAGTCCGACAGTGAGCACAGATACGCAGTATTTT. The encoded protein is CASSPTVSTDTQYF.

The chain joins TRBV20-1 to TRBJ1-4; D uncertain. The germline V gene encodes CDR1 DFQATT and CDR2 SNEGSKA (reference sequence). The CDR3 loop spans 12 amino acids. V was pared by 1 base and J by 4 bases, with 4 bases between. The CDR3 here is CSARVGNEKLFF. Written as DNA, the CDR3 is TGCAGTGCTAGAGTAGGTAATGAAAAACTGTTTTTT.

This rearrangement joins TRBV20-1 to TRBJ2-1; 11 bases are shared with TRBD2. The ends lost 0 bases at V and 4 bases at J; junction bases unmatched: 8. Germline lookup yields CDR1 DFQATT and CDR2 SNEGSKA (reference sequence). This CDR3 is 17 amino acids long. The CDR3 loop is CSARERPTSGVYNEQFF. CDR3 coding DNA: TGCAGTGCTAGAGAAAGACCGACTAGCGGGGTATACAATGAGCAGTTCTTC.

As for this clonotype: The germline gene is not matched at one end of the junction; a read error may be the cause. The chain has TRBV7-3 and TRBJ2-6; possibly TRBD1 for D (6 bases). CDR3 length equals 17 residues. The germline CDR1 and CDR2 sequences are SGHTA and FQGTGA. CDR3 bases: TGTGCCAGCAGCTTAGGGGGCCCCCACTCTGGGGCTAACGTCCTGACTTTC. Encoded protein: CASSLGGPHSGANVLTF.

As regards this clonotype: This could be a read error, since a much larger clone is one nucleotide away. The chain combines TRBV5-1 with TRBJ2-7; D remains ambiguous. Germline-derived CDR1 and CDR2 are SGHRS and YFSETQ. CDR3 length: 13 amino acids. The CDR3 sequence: CASRFEPYYDQYF. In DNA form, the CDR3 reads TGCGCCAGCAGATTCGAACCTTACTACGACCAGTACTTC. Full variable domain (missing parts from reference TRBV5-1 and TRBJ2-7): KAGVTQTPRYLIKTRGQQVTLSCSPISGHRSVSWYQQTPGQGLQFLFEYFSETQRNKGNFPGRFSGRQFSNSRSEMNVSTLELGDSALYLCASRFEPYYDQYFGPGTRLTVT.

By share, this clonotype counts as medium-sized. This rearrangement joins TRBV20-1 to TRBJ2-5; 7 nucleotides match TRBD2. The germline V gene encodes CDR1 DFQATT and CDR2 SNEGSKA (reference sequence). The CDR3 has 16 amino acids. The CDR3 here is CAIQEASGKEGETQYF. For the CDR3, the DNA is TGCGCCATACAGGAGGCTAGCGGCAAAGAGGGAGAGACCCAGTACTTC.

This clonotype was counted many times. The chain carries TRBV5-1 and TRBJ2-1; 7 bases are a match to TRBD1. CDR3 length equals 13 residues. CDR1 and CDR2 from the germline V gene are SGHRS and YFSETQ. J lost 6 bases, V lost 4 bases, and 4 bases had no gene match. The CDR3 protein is CASSGGQLNEQFF. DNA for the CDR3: TGCGCCAGCAGCGGGGGACAGCTCAATGAGCAGTTCTTC.

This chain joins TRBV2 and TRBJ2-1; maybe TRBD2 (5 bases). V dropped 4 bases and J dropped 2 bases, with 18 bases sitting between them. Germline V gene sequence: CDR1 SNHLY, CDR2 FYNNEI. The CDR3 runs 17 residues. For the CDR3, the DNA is TGTGCCAGCAGTGGATCGATAGCGTGGCCCCCCTACAATGAGCAGTTCTTC. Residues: CASSGSIAWPPYNEQFF.

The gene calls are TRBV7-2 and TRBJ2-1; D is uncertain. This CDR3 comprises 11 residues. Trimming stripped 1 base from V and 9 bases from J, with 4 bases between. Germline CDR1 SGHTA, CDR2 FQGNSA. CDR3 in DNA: TGTGCCAGCAGCTTAGTTGGTGAGCAGTTCTTC. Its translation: CASSLVGEQFF.

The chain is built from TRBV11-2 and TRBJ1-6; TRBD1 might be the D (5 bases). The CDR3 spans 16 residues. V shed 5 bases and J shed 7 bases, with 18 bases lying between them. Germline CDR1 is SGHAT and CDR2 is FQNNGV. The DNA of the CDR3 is TGTGCCAGCAGCGAAGAGAGTACAGGACCCAATTCACCCCTCCACTTT. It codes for CASSEESTGPNSPLHF.

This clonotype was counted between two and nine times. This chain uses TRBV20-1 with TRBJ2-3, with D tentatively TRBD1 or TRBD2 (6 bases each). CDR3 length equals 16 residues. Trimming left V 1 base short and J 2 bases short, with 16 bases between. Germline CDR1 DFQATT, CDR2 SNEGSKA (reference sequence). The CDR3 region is CSARVGGGQYTDTQYF. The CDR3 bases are TGCAGTGCTAGAGTGGGTGGGGGGCAGTACACAGATACGCAGTATTTT.

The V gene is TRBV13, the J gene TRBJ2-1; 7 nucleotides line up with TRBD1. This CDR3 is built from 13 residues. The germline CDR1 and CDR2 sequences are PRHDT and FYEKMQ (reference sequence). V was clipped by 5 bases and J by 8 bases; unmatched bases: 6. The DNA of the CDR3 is TGTGCCAGCAGCGAGGGACAGTATGATGAGCAGTTCTTC. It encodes CASSEGQYDEQFF.

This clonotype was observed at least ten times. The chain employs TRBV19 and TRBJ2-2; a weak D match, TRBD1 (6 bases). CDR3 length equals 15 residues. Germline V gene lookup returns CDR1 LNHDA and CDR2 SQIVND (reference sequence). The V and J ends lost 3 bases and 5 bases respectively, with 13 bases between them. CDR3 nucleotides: TGTGCCAGTAGTATTGTTATTCAGGGGACCGGGGAGCTGTTTTTT. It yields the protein CASSIVIQGTGELFF.

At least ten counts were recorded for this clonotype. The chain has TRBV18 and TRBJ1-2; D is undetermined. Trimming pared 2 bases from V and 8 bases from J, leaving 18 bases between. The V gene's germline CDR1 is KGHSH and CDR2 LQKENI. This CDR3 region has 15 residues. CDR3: CASSPSYTDLGGYTF. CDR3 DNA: TGTGCCAGCTCACCATCCTACACGGACCTGGGGGGCTACACCTTC. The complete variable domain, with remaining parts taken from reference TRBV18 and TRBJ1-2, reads NAGVMQNPRHLVRRRGQEARLRCSPMKGHSHVYWYRQLPEEGLKFMVYLQKENIIDESGMPKERFSAEFPKEGPSILRIQQVVRGDSAAYFCASSPSYTDLGGYTFGSGTRLTVV.

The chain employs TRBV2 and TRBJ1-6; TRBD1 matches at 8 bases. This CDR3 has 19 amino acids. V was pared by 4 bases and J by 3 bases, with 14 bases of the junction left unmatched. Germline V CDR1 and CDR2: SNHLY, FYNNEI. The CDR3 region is CASSGTGFDVGHYNSPLHF. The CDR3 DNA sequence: TGTGCCAGCAGTGGGACAGGGTTCGATGTGGGGCACTATAATTCACCCCTCCACTTT.

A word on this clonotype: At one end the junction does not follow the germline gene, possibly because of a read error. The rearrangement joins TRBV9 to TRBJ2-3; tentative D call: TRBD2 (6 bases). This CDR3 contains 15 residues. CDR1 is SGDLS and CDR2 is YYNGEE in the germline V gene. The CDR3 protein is CASSESTGETDTQYF. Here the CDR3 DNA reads TGTGCCAGCAGCGAGTCCACGGGGGAAACAGATACGCAGTACTTT.

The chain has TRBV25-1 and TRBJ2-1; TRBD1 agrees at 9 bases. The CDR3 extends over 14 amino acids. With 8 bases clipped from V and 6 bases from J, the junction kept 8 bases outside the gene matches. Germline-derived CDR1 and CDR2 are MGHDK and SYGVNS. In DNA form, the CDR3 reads TGTGCCAGCTTCCGGACAGGGGATCCCAATGAGCAGTTCTTC. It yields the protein CASFRTGDPNEQFF.

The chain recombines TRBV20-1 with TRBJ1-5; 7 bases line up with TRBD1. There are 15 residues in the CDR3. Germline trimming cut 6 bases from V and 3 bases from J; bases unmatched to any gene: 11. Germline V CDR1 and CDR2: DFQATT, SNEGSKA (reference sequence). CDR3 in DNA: TGCAGTGCCCCGAATCCGGGACAGCACAATCAGCCCCAGCATTTT. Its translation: CSAPNPGQHNQPQHF.

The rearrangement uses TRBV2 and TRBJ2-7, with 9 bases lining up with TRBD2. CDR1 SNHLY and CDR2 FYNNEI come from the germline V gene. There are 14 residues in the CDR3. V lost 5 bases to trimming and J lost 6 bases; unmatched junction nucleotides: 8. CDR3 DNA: TGTGCCAGCAGTCAAGAGGCTAGCGGGACCGAGCAGTACTTC. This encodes CASSQEASGTEQYF. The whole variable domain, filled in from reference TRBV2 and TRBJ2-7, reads EPEVTQTPSHQVTQMGQEVILRCVPISNHLYFYWYRQILGQKVEFLVSFYNNEISEKSEIFDDQFSVERPDGSNFTLKIRSTKLEDSAMYFCASSQEASGTEQYFGPGTRLTVT.

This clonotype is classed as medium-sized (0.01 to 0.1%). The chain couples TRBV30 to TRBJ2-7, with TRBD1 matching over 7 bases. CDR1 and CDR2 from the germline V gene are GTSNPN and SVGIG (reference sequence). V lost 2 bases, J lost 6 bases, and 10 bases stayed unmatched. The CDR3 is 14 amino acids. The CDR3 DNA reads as TGTGCCTGGAGTCGACAGGGTGTAACTCGCGAGCAGTACTTC. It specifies CAWSRQGVTREQYF.

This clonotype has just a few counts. The CDR3 bases are TGTGCCAGCAGCCTCCCGAGCCAGCCCCAGCATTTT. The encoded protein is CASSLPSQPQHF. The V and J genes are TRBV6-6 and TRBJ1-5, with D unclear. V dropped 6 bases and J dropped 7 bases, with 10 bases sitting between them. The CDR3 contains 12 residues. Germline CDR1 reads MNHNY; CDR2 reads SVGAGI (reference sequence).

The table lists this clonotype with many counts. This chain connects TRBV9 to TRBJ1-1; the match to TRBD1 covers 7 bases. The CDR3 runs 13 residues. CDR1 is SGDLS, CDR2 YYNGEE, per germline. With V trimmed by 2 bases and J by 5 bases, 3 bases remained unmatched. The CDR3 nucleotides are TGTGCCAGCAGCGTCCAGGGGGGGACTGAAGCTTTCTTT. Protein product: CASSVQGGTEAFF.